This T cell receptor beta chain stems from a study of T cell repertoires in cytomegalovirus infection. Study summary: A matching HLA type, together with CMV infection, was signaled by public TCR beta signatures.

Study results and limitations: HLA-C-restricted, CMV-specific TCR beta clonotypes were dominant ex vivo. CMV carriers having the relevant HLA were flagged by cumulative public TCR beta family frequency.

A single record per CDR3 protein comes from TCRdb applying MiXCR to the reads. This sample has some 100,000 distinct CDR3 sequences; 23% occur once, and the top ten carry about 39%. A remark on this clonotype: Its antigen is not identified.

Trimming took 6 bases from V and 4 from J; bases not matched to a gene: 7. This CDR3 contains 15 residues. CDR1 is MNHNS, CDR2 SASEGT, per germline. This receptor was obtained from a human donor in good health (CMV status not recorded). Some clones in this sample may be carry-over from other donors' samples. The chain joins TRBV6-1 to TRBJ2-1; 9 bases map to TRBD2. The sample consisted of CD8+ T cells from PBMCs. The CDR3 DNA follows: TGTGCCAGCAGGAGGGAGCGGGGGGATTACAATGAGCAGTTCTTC. Its protein product is CASRRERGDYNEQFF.